The next 21 T cell receptor beta chains were all read from a single sample in a study of cytomegalovirus exposure and HLA in healthy donors. PCR was performed using 60 Vbeta and 13 Jbeta primers. The assay was immunoSEQ multiplex PCR, and TCRdb's table has in-frame clones only and misses some. The repertoire has 130,000 to 150,000 clones, roughly 76% of them found once; the top ten carry about 15%. The sequenced sample consisted of PBMCs. Source of these receptors: a human donor in good health.

The J gene is TRBJ2-7, the V gene TRBV2; weak D call: TRBD2 (5 bases). Trimming left V 7 bases short and J 0 bases short, with 10 bases between. CDR3 length: 13 amino acids. CDR1 SNHLY and CDR2 FYNNEI come from the germline V gene. CDR3 DNA sequence: TGTGCCAGCACTCGGACTGTCTCCTACGAGCAGTACTTC. Translation: CASTRTVSYEQYF.

The chain recombines TRBV4-2 with TRBJ2-7; possible D gene TRBD2, 5 bases. The V gene lost 4 bases and the J gene lost 5 bases, with 9 bases spanning the gap. This CDR3 has 12 residues. From germline, CDR1 is LGHNA and CDR2 YNFKEQ. The CDR3 here is CASSPGRHEQYF. CDR3 bases: TGTGCCAGCAGCCCGGGAAGGCACGAGCAGTACTTC.

In this sample, this clone turned up a few times. The chain couples TRBV11-3 to TRBJ1-2, with 7 bases that match TRBD1. CDR3 length: 13 residues. Germline V lookup: CDR1 SGHNT, CDR2 YENEEA. Trimming removed 2 bases from V and 10 bases from J; junction bases left unmatched: 7. The CDR3 nucleotides are TGTGCCAGCAGCTTAAGGGGGCTTCGGGTCTACACCTTC. This gives the protein CASSLRGLRVYTF. Filled out from reference TRBV11-3 and TRBJ1-2, the complete variable domain reads EAGVVQSPRYKIIEKKQPVAFWCNPISGHNTLYWYLQNLGQGPELLIRYENEEAVDDSQLPKDRFSAERLKGVDSTLKIQPAELGDSAVYLCASSLRGLRVYTFGSGTRLTVV.

The chain couples TRBV2 to TRBJ2-5; weak D call: TRBD1 (6 bases). The CDR3 loop spans 13 amino acids. V lost 4 bases to trimming and J lost 7 bases, with 13 bases between them. Germline CDR1 is SNHLY and CDR2 is FYNNEI. The CDR3 reads CASSGARGGTQYF. CDR3 sequence (DNA): TGTGCCAGCAGTGGAGCTCGAGGGGGGACCCAGTACTTC.

The rearrangement links TRBV9 to TRBJ2-2; 7 bases fit TRBD2. The ends lost 2 bases at V and 4 bases at J; junction bases unmatched: 11. The germline V gene encodes CDR1 SGDLS and CDR2 YYNGEE. The CDR3 has 17 amino acids. CDR3 DNA: TGTGCCAGCAGCGTCTATCGTGGGAGGGCCTCCACCGGGGAGCTGTTTTTT. It encodes CASSVYRGRASTGELFF.

This chain links TRBV9 with TRBJ2-3; 13 bases agree with TRBD2. The CDR3 totals 18 residues. Germline V gene lookup returns CDR1 SGDLS and CDR2 YYNGEE. Trimming at V came to 3 bases and at J to 6 bases, leaving 13 bases not matched to a gene. In DNA, the CDR3 is TGTGCCAGCAGCGCCCCCGGGACTAGCGGGACACCCCGGGATACGCAGTATTTT. Translating it yields CASSAPGTSGTPRDTQYF.

V and J are TRBV30 and TRBJ2-5; D is perhaps TRBD1 (7 bases). The CDR3 length is 13 residues. CDR1 and CDR2 (germline): GTSNPN, SVGIG (reference sequence). V dropped 1 base and J dropped 5 bases, with 11 bases sitting between them. The CDR3: CAWSGRGRETQYF. CDR3 nucleotides: TGTGCCTGGAGTGGCAGGGGGAGGGAGACCCAGTACTTC.

This chain connects TRBV6-6 to TRBJ1-2, with 11 bases fitting TRBD1. The V gene's germline CDR1 is MNHNY and CDR2 SVGAGI (reference sequence). V was clipped by 6 bases and J by 6 bases; unmatched bases: 6. This CDR3 is built from 14 residues. The chain's CDR3 is CASRSRDRGDGYTF. DNA for the CDR3: TGTGCCAGCAGATCACGGGACAGGGGGGATGGCTACACCTTC.

In nucleotides, the CDR3 is TGCGCCAGCAGCAAACAGGGGAAAGCTGGAAACACCATATATTTT. It yields the protein CASSKQGKAGNTIYF. The V and J genes are TRBV5-1 and TRBJ1-3, with 7 bases that match TRBD1. Unmatched junction bases numbered 6, after V lost 4 bases and J lost 2 bases. The length of the CDR3 is 15 residues. Germline V gene data show CDR1 as SGHRS and CDR2 as YFSETQ.

The rearrangement joins TRBV28 to TRBJ2-3; D is possibly TRBD2 (5 bases). V lost 4 bases to trimming and J lost 3 bases, with 11 bases between them. The CDR3 contains 14 residues. The germline V gene encodes CDR1 MDHEN and CDR2 SYDVKM. In DNA form, the CDR3 reads TGTGCCAGCAGTTCATCGGGGAGAACAGATACGCAGTATTTT. Protein sequence: CASSSSGRTDTQYF.

The chain uses TRBV7-9 and TRBJ2-5, with D tentatively TRBD2 (5 bases). Germline CDR1 reads SEHNR; CDR2 reads FQNEAQ (reference sequence). The CDR3 runs 13 residues. The V end lost 0 bases, the J end lost 7 bases, and 9 bases lay between the germline ends. Here the CDR3 reads CASSLAGDGTQYF. The CDR3 DNA reads TGTGCCAGCAGCTTAGCCGGGGATGGGACCCAGTACTTC.

CDR3: CASNLQGWDTQYF. CDR3 bases: TGTGCCAGCAATCTCCAGGGGTGGGATACGCAGTATTTT. The V gene is TRBV2, the J gene TRBJ2-3, with D perhaps matching TRBD1 (6 bases). From germline, CDR1 is SNHLY and CDR2 FYNNEI. V lost 7 bases and J 6 bases, leaving 14 bases between the germline ends. This CDR3 spans 13 amino acids.

J is TRBJ2-3 and V is TRBV11-1, with D perhaps TRBD2 (6 bases). Germline V CDR1 and CDR2: SGHAT, FQDESV (reference sequence). V was cut by 6 bases and J by 9 bases, with 19 bases left in between. The CDR3 extends over 14 amino acids. CDR3 residues: CASSQSSLRGTQYF. Here the CDR3 DNA reads TGTGCCAGCAGTCAGTCCTCACTCCGGGGGACGCAGTATTTT.

V usage is TRBV25-1 and J usage is TRBJ1-6, with TRBD1 as a possible D gene (6 bases). Germline CDR1 and CDR2: MGHDK and SYGVNS. Trimming shortened V by 7 bases and J by 4 bases, and 11 bases separated the two germline ends. The CDR3 spans 14 residues. The CDR3 DNA is TGTGCCAGCACTCCCGGACAGTATAATTCACCCCTCCACTTT. Its translation is CASTPGQYNSPLHF.

The chain couples TRBV6-6 to TRBJ2-5, with TRBD2 matching over 12 bases. The CDR3 runs to 15 residues. Germline CDR1 MNHNY, CDR2 SVGAGI (reference sequence). V lost 4 bases to trimming and J lost 7 bases; unmatched junction nucleotides: 7. Here the CDR3 DNA reads TGTGCCAGCAGTTCGACTAGCGGGAGTCGAGGGACCCAGTACTTC. Translation: CASSSTSGSRGTQYF.

This sequence joins TRBV27 and TRBJ2-1, with 7 bases lining up with TRBD2. The germline V gene encodes CDR1 MNHEY and CDR2 SMNVEV (reference sequence). The CDR3 totals 13 residues. With 2 bases clipped from V and 7 bases from J, the junction kept 2 bases outside the gene matches. The DNA of the CDR3 is TGTGCCAGCAGTTTAGGGGGGGGGAATGAGCAGTTCTTC. Its protein product is CASSLGGGNEQFF.

The table lists this clone with a few counts. The rearrangement joins TRBV2 to TRBJ2-3; a possible D gene is TRBD1 (6 bases). Between the trimmed V and J ends, which lost 8 bases and 1 base, there was a span of 13 bases. The germline V gene encodes CDR1 SNHLY and CDR2 FYNNEI. This CDR3 has 14 residues. For the CDR3, the DNA is TGTGCCAGCCGGCGACAGGAAGGCACAGATACGCAGTATTTT. Translating gives CASRRQEGTDTQYF.

This clone was counted between two and nine times. This chain connects TRBV6-6 to TRBJ2-1, with a tentative D call TRBD1 (6 bases). Germline V gives CDR1 MNHNY, CDR2 SVGAGI (reference sequence). The germline V and J ends were trimmed by 6 bases and 5 bases, with 11 bases remaining between them. CDR3 length: 13 residues. CDR3 sequence reads: CASSSRTDNEQFF. As DNA, the CDR3 is TGTGCCAGCAGCTCCAGGACAGACAATGAGCAGTTCTTC.

Only a few counts were recorded for this clone. The V and J genes are TRBV18 and TRBJ1-1, with a possible D match to TRBD1 (5 bases). Looked up from germline, CDR1 is KGHSH and CDR2 is LQKENI. V lost 3 bases, J lost 3 bases, and 14 bases lay in between. The CDR3 is made up of 15 amino acids. CDR3 in DNA: TGTGCCAGCTCACCCACCTTGGTCAGGGACACTGAAGCTTTCTTT. Encoded protein: CASSPTLVRDTEAFF. Using reference TRBV18 and TRBJ1-1 for the parts outside the CDR3, the full variable domain is NAGVMQNPRHLVRRRGQEARLRCSPMKGHSHVYWYRQLPEEGLKFMVYLQKENIIDESGMPKERFSAEFPKEGPSILRIQQVVRGDSAAYFCASSPTLVRDTEAFFGQGTRLTVV.

This clone turned up a few times. This sequence joins TRBV5-6 and TRBJ1-1; D unresolved. The CDR3 is 15 residues long. The germline gives CDR1 SGHDT, CDR2 YYEEEE. V was trimmed by 2 bases and J by 0 bases, leaving 11 bases between them. The CDR3 sequence: CASSFTSALNTEAFF. For the CDR3, the DNA is TGTGCCAGCAGCTTTACTTCAGCGTTGAACACTGAAGCTTTCTTT.

The chain couples TRBV10-1 to TRBJ2-1; 9 bases align to TRBD2. The V gene end was trimmed by 3 bases and the J gene end by 8 bases; junction bases not matched to a gene: 8. This CDR3 region has 15 residues. Germline loops: CDR1 WNHNN, CDR2 SYGVQD (reference sequence). CDR3 in amino acids: CASSDGSGSIHEQFF. In DNA form, the CDR3 reads TGCGCCAGCAGTGATGGTAGCGGGAGTATCCATGAGCAGTTCTTC.